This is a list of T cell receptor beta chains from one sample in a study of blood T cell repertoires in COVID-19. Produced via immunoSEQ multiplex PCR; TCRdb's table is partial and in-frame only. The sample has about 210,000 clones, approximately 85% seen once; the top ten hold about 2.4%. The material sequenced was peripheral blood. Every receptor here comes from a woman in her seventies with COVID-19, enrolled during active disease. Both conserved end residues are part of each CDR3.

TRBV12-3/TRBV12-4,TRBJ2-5,CASSFQGETQYF
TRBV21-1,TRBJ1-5,CASSKSGTGGVKSNQPQHF
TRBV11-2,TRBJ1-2,CASSPYGQANYGYTF
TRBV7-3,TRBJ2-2,CASSLITSGSSGELFF
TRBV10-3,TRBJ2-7,CAISTNQSSSYEQYF
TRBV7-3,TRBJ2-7,CASSLGLAAMYEQYF
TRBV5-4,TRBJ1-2,CASSLDGTGSLYGYTF
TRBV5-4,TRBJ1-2,CASSGGSNYGYTF
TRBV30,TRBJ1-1,CAWSVTGFRPEAFF
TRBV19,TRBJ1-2,CASTKRGYGYTF
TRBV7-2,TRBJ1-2,CASSPGRGGRGYTF
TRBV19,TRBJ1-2,CASSSPGTGFYGYTF
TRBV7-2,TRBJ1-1,CASSPRREAFF
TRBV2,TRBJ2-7,CASSYRPLPYEQYF
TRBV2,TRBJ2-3,CASSRDTDTQYF